This T cell receptor beta chain was found in a study of blood T cell repertoires in COVID-19. CDR3 length equals 14 residues. Per the germline V gene, CDR1 is MNHEY and CDR2 is SVGEGT. Deletions cut 8 bases from V and 5 bases from J, with 18 bases between. In the original analysis: Amplification of reference gene primers provided the estimated nucleated cell counts. The repertoire was sequenced with immunoSEQ multiplex PCR; TCRdb's copy has only in-frame clones and lacks some. That table furnishes V, J and clone size, whereas the DNA furnished D and trimming. The sample carries 93,000 or so clones, approximately 80% recorded once. The table lists this clone with a few counts.

The TCR was taken from a human donor in a cohort sampled during active COVID-19. This chain uses TRBV6-2 or TRBV6-3 with TRBJ1-1, with D uncertain. The material sequenced was peripheral blood. The CDR3 is CASRLNAGWTEAFF. CDR3 coding DNA: TGTGCCAGCCGTTTAAATGCGGGATGGACTGAAGCTTTCTTT.